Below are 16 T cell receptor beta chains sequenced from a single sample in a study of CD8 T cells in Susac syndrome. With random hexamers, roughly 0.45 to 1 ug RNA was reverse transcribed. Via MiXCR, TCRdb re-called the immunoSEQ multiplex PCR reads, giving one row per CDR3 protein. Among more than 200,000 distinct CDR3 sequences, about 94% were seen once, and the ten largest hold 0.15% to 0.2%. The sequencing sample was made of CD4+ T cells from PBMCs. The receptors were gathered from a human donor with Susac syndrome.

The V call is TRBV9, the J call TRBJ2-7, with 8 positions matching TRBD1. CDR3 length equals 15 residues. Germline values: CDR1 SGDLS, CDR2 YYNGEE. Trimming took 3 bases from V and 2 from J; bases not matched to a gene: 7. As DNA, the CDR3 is TGTGCCAGCAGCGGAGGACAGGGAACCCCCTACGAGCAGTACTTC. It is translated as CASSGGQGTPYEQYF.

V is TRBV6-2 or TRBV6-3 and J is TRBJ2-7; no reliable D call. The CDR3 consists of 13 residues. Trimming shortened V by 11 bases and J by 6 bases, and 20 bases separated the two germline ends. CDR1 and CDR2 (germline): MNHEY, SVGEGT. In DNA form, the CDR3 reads TGTGCCGGACGACGAGACGAACTCTCCGAGCAGTACTTC. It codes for CAGRRDELSEQYF.

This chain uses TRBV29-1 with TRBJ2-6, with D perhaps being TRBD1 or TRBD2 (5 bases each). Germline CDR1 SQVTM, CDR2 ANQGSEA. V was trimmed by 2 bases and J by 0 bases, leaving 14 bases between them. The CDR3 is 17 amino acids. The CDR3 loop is CSVELRDAFSGANVLTF. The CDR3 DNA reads TGCAGCGTTGAACTTCGGGACGCATTCTCTGGGGCCAACGTCCTGACTTTC. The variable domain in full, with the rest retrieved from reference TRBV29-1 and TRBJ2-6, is SAVISQKPSRDICQRGTSLTIQCQVDSQVTMMFWYRQQPGQSLTLIATANQGSEATYESGFVIDKFPISRPNLTFSTLTVSNMSPEDSSIYLCSVELRDAFSGANVLTFGAGSRLTVL.

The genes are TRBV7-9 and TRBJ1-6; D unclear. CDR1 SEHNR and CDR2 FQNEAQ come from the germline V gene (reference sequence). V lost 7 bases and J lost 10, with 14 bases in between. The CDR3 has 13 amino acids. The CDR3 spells CASNLAEYSPLHF. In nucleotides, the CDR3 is TGTGCCAGCAACCTAGCGGAGTACTCACCCCTCCACTTT.

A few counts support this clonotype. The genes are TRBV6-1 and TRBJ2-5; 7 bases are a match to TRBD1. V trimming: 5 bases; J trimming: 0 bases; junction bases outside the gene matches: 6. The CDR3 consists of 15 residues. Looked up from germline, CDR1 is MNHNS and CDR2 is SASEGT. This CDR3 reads CASSRGTAYQETQYF. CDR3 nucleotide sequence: TGTGCCAGCAGTCGAGGGACAGCGTACCAAGAGACCCAGTACTTC.

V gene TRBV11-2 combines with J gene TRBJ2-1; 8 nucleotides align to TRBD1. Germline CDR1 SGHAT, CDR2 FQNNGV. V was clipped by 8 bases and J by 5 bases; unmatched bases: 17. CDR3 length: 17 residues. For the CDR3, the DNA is TGTGCCAGCCGCTCTTCCAGGGGGCGCAAAGTAGACAATGAGCAGTTCTTC. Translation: CASRSSRGRKVDNEQFF.

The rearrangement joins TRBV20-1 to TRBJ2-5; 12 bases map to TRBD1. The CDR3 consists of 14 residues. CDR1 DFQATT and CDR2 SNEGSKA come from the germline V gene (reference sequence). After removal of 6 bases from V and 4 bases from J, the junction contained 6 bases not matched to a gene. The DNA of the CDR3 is TGCAGTGCCCTGGGACAGGGGGCTGGAGAGACCCAGTACTTC. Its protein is CSALGQGAGETQYF.

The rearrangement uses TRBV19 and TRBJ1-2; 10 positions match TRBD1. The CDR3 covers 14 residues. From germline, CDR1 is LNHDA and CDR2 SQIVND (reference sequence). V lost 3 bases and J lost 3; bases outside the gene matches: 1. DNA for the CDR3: TGTGCCAGTAGTATCGGGACAGGGGACTATGGCTACACCTTC. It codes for CASSIGTGDYGYTF. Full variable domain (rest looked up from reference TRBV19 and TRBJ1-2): DGGITQSPKYLFRKEGQNVTLSCEQNLNHDAMYWYRQDPGQGLRLIYYSQIVNDFQKGDIAEGYSVSREKKESFPLTVTSAQKNPTAFYLCASSIGTGDYGYTFGSGTRLTVV.

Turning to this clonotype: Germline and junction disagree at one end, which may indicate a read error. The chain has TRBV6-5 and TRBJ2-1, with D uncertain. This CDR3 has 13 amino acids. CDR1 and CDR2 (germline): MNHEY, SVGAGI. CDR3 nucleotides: TGTGCCAGCAGTGGCCCGAGTTACATTGAGCAGTTCTTC. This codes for CASSGPSYIEQFF.

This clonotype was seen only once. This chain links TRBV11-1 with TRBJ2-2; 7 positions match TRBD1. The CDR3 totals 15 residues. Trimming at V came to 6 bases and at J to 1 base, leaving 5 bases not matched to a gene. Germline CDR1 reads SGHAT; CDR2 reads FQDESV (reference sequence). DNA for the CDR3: TGTGCCAGCAGACAACAGGGGCGGAACACCGGGGAGCTGTTTTTT. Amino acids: CASRQQGRNTGELFF. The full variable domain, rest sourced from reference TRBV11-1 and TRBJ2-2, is EAEVAQSPRYKITEKSQAVAFWCDPISGHATLYWYRQILGQGPELLVQFQDESVVDDSQLPKDRFSAERLKGVDSTLKIQPAELGDSAMYLCASRQQGRNTGELFFGEGSRLTVL.

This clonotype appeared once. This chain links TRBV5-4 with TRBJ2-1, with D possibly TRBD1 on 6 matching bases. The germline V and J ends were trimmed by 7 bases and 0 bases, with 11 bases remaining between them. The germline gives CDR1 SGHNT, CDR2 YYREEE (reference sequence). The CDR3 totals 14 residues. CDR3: CASATGSSYNEQFF. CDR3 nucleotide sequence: TGTGCCAGCGCTACAGGGTCCTCCTACAATGAGCAGTTCTTC.

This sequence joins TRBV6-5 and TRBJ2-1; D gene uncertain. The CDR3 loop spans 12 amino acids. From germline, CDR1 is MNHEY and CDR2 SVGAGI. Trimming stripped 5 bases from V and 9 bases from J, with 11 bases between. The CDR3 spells CASSPRIGEQFF. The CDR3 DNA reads TGTGCCAGCAGTCCCCGGATAGGTGAGCAGTTCTTC.

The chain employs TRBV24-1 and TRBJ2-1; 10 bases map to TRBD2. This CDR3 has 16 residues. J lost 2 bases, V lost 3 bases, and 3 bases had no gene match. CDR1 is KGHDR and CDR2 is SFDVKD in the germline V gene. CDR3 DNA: TGTGCCACCAGTGATACTAGCGGGGCCGCCTACAATGAGCAGTTCTTC. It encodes CATSDTSGAAYNEQFF.

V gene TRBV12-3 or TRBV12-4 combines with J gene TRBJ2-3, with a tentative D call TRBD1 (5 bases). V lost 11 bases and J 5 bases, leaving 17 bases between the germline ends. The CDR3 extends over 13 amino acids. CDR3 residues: CADAPGLGDTQYF. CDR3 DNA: TGTGCCGACGCCCCAGGGTTAGGAGATACGCAGTATTTT.

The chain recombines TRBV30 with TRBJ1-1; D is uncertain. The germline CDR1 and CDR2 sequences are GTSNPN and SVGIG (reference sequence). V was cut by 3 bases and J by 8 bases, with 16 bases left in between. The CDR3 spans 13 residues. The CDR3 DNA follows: TGTGCCTGGAGACCCGGAGGATACAGCGAAGCTTTCTTT. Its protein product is CAWRPGGYSEAFF. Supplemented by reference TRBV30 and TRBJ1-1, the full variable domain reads SQTIHQWPATLVQPVGSPLSLECTVEGTSNPNLYWYRQAAGRGLQLLFYSVGIGQISSEVPQNLSASRPQDRQFILSSKKLLLSDSGFYLCAWRPGGYSEAFFGQGTRLTVV.

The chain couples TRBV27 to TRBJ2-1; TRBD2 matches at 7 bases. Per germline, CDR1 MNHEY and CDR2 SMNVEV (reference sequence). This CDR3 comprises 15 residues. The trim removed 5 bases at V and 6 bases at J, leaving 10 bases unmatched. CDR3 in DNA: TGTGCCAGCAGTCCCCAAGCGGGGCCCTCCAATGAGCAGTTCTTC. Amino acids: CASSPQAGPSNEQFF.